The text below deals with one TCR beta chain. What it recognizes is unknown. The CDR3 is 17 amino acids. J gave up 1 base and V 3 bases, and 11 bases lay outside the gene matches. Germline V CDR1 and CDR2: SNHLY, FYNNEI. Generated by immunoSEQ multiplex PCR, the TCRdb table keeps only in-frame clones and is missing some. The data show over 85,000 clones, around 83% seen once. The data were taken from a study of T cell responses to AZD1222 COVID-19 vaccine. Findings of the study overall: Baseline seropositivity characterized only six AZD1222 recipients.

The sample was peripheral blood, taken on day 0 of AZD1222 vaccination. V is TRBV2 and J is TRBJ1-1, with 7 bases fitting TRBD1. This TCR was recovered from an adult in good health. The CDR3 region is CASSDLQGLRRNTEAFF. The CDR3 nucleotides are TGTGCCAGCAGTGACCTACAGGGGCTACGTCGGAACACTGAAGCTTTCTTT.